This entry lists 25 T cell receptor beta chains sequenced from one sample in a study of T cell repertoires in cytomegalovirus infection. Antigens for these TCRs are unknown. TCRdb fed the reads into MiXCR, producing one record per CDR3 protein. The sample records some 62,000 distinct CDR3 sequences, about 19% being singletons. The source material was CD8+ T cells from cultured PBMCs, sampled from culture after CMV antigen stimulation. The receptor source for this set is a human donor in good health (CMV status not recorded). Some clones in this sample may be carry-over from other donors' samples.

The V call is TRBV12-3 or TRBV12-4, the J call TRBJ2-2; D might be TRBD1 or TRBD2, each matching 5 bases. Trimming stripped 5 bases from V and 3 bases from J, with 13 bases between. This CDR3 is 15 amino acids long. CDR3 sequence (DNA): TGTGCCAGCAGTGTCCCCCGGGACGACACCGGGGAGCTGTTTTTT. Its protein is CASSVPRDDTGELFF.

This clonotype was seen a few times. Possible read error: a much larger clone is one base away. The rearrangement links TRBV28 to TRBJ2-3; D is undetermined. The CDR3 totals 15 residues. V was trimmed by 6 bases and J by 1 base, leaving 14 bases between them. Per the germline V gene, CDR1 is MDHEN and CDR2 is SYDVKM. In DNA form, the CDR3 reads TGTGCCAGCAGCGTACAGACAACTGGCACAGATACGCAGTATTTT. Translating it yields CASSVQTTGTDTQYF.

The V gene is TRBV7-9, the J gene TRBJ1-5; no reliable D call. The V and J ends lost 1 base and 0 bases respectively, with 7 bases between them. CDR3 length: 15 amino acids. Germline CDR1 is SEHNR and CDR2 is FQNEAQ (reference sequence). Written as DNA, the CDR3 is TGTGCCAGCAGCTTAGGCTCTAGTAGCAATCAGCCCCAGCATTTT. It codes for CASSLGSSSNQPQHF.

This clonotype was found a few times. The chain has TRBV6-5 and TRBJ2-1; 9 positions match TRBD2. The J segment lost 2 bases and the V segment lost 0 bases, leaving 5 bases of the junction unmatched. The CDR3 has 17 residues. CDR1 is MNHEY and CDR2 is SVGAGI in the germline V gene. In DNA form, the CDR3 reads TGTGCCAGCAGTTACTCCTTAGCGGGGGCCGCCTACAATGAGCAGTTCTTC. Protein product: CASSYSLAGAAYNEQFF.

This clonotype occurred a few times. The genes are TRBV7-2 and TRBJ1-2, with D possibly TRBD1 on 5 matching bases. CDR1 SGHTA and CDR2 FQGNSA come from the germline V gene. Trimming removed 5 bases from V and 4 bases from J, with 17 bases in between. This CDR3 has 15 amino acids. CDR3 amino acids: CASSPPGQGIYGYTF. The CDR3 bases are TGTGCCAGCAGCCCACCAGGCCAGGGTATCTATGGCTACACCTTC. Complete variable domain (other parts from reference TRBV7-2 and TRBJ1-2): GAGVSQSPSNKVTEKGKDVELRCDPISGHTALYWYRQSLGQGLEFLIYFQGNSAPDKSGLPSDRFSAERTGGSVSTLTIQRTQQEDSAVYLCASSPPGQGIYGYTFGSGTRLTVV.

In its sample, this clonotype was seen a few times. The CDR3 loop is CASSTGTELYSNQPQHF. The DNA for the CDR3 is TGTGCCAGCAGTACCGGGACAGAGTTGTATAGCAATCAGCCCCAGCATTTT. This chain joins TRBV12-3 or TRBV12-4 and TRBJ1-5, with 7 bases lining up with TRBD1. The CDR3 is 17 residues long. V trimming: 5 bases; J trimming: 0 bases; junction bases outside the gene matches: 10.

Written as DNA, the CDR3 is TGTGCCAGCAGCTCGGGCCCAGGGGGAGCTTTCTTT. Its protein is CASSSGPGGAFF. This rearrangement joins TRBV7-9 to TRBJ1-1; 7 bases are shared with TRBD1. V was clipped by 4 bases and J by 10 bases; unmatched bases: 6. The length of the CDR3 is 12 residues. From germline, CDR1 is SEHNR and CDR2 FQNEAQ (reference sequence).

A few counts support this clonotype. The chain couples TRBV12-3 or TRBV12-4 to TRBJ1-1, with D uncertain. Trimming left V 6 bases short and J 5 bases short, with 13 bases between. The CDR3 is 13 amino acids. CDR3 residues: CASSTREDTEAFF. The CDR3, as DNA: TGTGCCAGCAGCACCCGGGAGGATACTGAAGCTTTCTTT.

Ten or more counts support this clonotype. The J gene is TRBJ2-7, the V gene TRBV2; no clear D. Germline loops: CDR1 SNHLY, CDR2 FYNNEI. CDR3 size: 14 residues. Trimming shortened V by 3 bases and J by 0 bases, and 9 bases separated the two germline ends. CDR3: CASSEIRTSYEQYF. DNA of the CDR3: TGTGCCAGCAGTGAGATAAGAACCTCCTACGAGCAGTACTTC.

V gene TRBV7-6 combines with J gene TRBJ2-3, with D perhaps matching TRBD2 (5 bases). Germline-derived CDR1 and CDR2 are SGHVS and FNYEAQ. The V end was cut by 5 bases, the J end by 6 bases, with 15 bases between. This CDR3 is 14 amino acids long. This CDR3 is CASSPVPGSDTQYF. The CDR3 region has the DNA TGTGCCAGCAGCCCCGTGCCGGGGTCGGATACGCAGTATTTT.

This clonotype was detected a few times. The chain has TRBV19 and TRBJ1-4; 7 nucleotides line up with TRBD1. Germline CDR1 and CDR2: LNHDA and SQIVND (reference sequence). The V gene end was trimmed by 10 bases and the J gene end by 10 bases; junction bases not matched to a gene: 12. The CDR3 has 13 amino acids. This CDR3 is CATISQTGRKLFF. DNA for the CDR3: TGTGCCACCATTTCCCAGACAGGGAGAAAACTGTTTTTT.

The chain has TRBV7-2 and TRBJ1-4; D unresolved. Germline CDR1 reads SGHTA; CDR2 reads FQGNSA. Deletions cut 1 base from V and 0 bases from J, with 9 bases between. The CDR3 length is 16 residues. In nucleotides, the CDR3 is TGTGCCAGCAGCTTAGTAGCCGCAGCAACTAATGAAAAACTGTTTTTT. This sequence encodes CASSLVAAATNEKLFF.

V usage is TRBV7-9 and J usage is TRBJ1-1; D is unclear. The CDR3 length is 15 residues. Per the germline V gene, CDR1 is SEHNR and CDR2 is FQNEAQ (reference sequence). V was cut by 1 base and J by 7 bases, with 16 bases left in between. The CDR3 sequence is CASSLEEDRRVEAFF. CDR3 DNA sequence: TGTGCCAGCAGCTTAGAGGAGGACCGACGTGTTGAAGCTTTCTTT. The variable domain in full, with the rest retrieved from reference TRBV7-9 and TRBJ1-1, is DTGVSQNPRHKITKRGQNVTFRCDPISEHNRLYWYRQTLGQGPEFLTYFQNEAQLEKSRLLSDRFSAERPKGSFSTLEIQRTEQGDSAMYLCASSLEEDRRVEAFFGQGTRLTVV.

V usage is TRBV3-1 and J usage is TRBJ2-3, with D possibly being TRBD2 (5 bases). The CDR3 covers 15 residues. V lost 4 bases and J 1 base, leaving 12 bases between the germline ends. Germline V gene data show CDR1 as LGHDT and CDR2 as YNNKEL (reference sequence). The CDR3 loop reads CASSLRTGGTDTQYF. The CDR3 DNA sequence: TGTGCCAGCAGCCTCAGGACTGGGGGCACAGATACGCAGTATTTT.

In its sample, this clonotype was seen a few times. The genes are TRBV7-8 and TRBJ2-7; D unresolved. V dropped 1 base and J dropped 0 bases, with 10 bases sitting between them. The CDR3 loop spans 15 amino acids. Germline V gene sequence: CDR1 SGHVS, CDR2 FQNEAQ. As DNA, the CDR3 is TGTGCCAGCAGCTTAGAGCCAGGAAGCTCCTACGAGCAGTACTTC. This sequence encodes CASSLEPGSSYEQYF.

The chain is built from TRBV12-3 or TRBV12-4 and TRBJ2-3, with TRBD2 matching over 9 bases. The V gene end was trimmed by 7 bases and the J gene end by 4 bases; junction bases not matched to a gene: 6. The CDR3 extends over 14 amino acids. CDR3 DNA: TGTGCCAGCACCCTAACTAGCGGGCCAGATACGCAGTATTTT. The encoded protein is CASTLTSGPDTQYF.

The chain couples TRBV10-2 to TRBJ2-5; D possibly corresponds to TRBD2 (5 bases). Looked up from germline, CDR1 is WSHSY and CDR2 is SAAADI. CDR3 length equals 16 residues. Trimming removed 1 base at V and 2 bases at J, with 14 bases between. This CDR3 reads CASSEWELDRQETQYF. The CDR3 coding sequence is TGCGCCAGCAGTGAGTGGGAACTAGACCGACAAGAGACCCAGTACTTC.

The chain links TRBV7-8 to TRBJ2-3; D uncertain. The ends were cut back, 2 bases at V and 4 bases at J, with 10 bases in the middle. The germline V gene has CDR1 SGHVS and CDR2 FQNEAQ. CDR3 length equals 14 residues. CDR3: CASSLKIGPDTQYF. For the CDR3, the DNA is TGTGCCAGCAGCTTAAAAATCGGCCCAGATACGCAGTATTTT.

The CDR3 loop is CASSLGSDSYNSPLHF. The CDR3 nucleotides read TGTGCCAGCAGCTTAGGGTCAGACTCCTATAATTCACCCCTCCACTTT. The V call is TRBV7-6, the J call TRBJ1-6; D uncertain. Trimming took 1 base from V and 0 from J, leaving 7 bases between them. The CDR3 totals 16 residues. The germline V gene has CDR1 SGHVS and CDR2 FNYEAQ.

CDR3 sequence (DNA): TGTGCCAGCAGCTTAGTTGCCTACGAGCAGTACTTC. This gives the protein CASSLVAYEQYF. V gene TRBV7-8 combines with J gene TRBJ2-7; no clear D. This CDR3 is built from 12 residues. Trimming stripped 1 base from V and 2 bases from J, with 3 bases between. CDR1 SGHVS and CDR2 FQNEAQ come from the germline V gene.

This sequence joins TRBV18 and TRBJ2-3, with 8 positions matching TRBD2. This CDR3 has 17 amino acids. V trimming: 3 bases; J trimming: 4 bases; junction bases outside the gene matches: 12. From germline, CDR1 is KGHSH and CDR2 LQKENI. The CDR3 region is CASSPGLALIPSDTQYF. The CDR3 nucleotides read TGTGCCAGCTCACCTGGACTAGCCCTCATACCCTCAGATACGCAGTATTTT. Complete variable domain (other parts from reference TRBV18 and TRBJ2-3): NAGVMQNPRHLVRRRGQEARLRCSPMKGHSHVYWYRQLPEEGLKFMVYLQKENIIDESGMPKERFSAEFPKEGPSILRIQQVVRGDSAAYFCASSPGLALIPSDTQYFGPGTRLTVL.

J is TRBJ2-5 and V is TRBV6-5; 10 positions match TRBD2. CDR1 and CDR2 (germline): MNHEY, SVGAGI. The CDR3 has 18 amino acids. V trimming: 0 bases; J trimming: 2 bases; junction bases outside the gene matches: 9. The CDR3 nucleotides read TGTGCCAGCAGTTACTCGATAAGCGGGGGGGCCCCGCAAGAGACCCAGTACTTC. Its protein product is CASSYSISGGAPQETQYF.

This clonotype was picked up a small number of times. V is TRBV20-1 and J is TRBJ1-1; 11 nucleotides agree with TRBD1. CDR1 is DFQATT and CDR2 is SNEGSKA in the germline V gene (reference sequence). CDR3 size: 17 residues. The V segment lost 0 bases and the J segment 4 bases; nucleotides outside the gene matches: 10. The DNA for the CDR3 is TGCAGTGCTAGAGATGGTAAAGGGACAGGGGGTGGCACTGAAGCTTTCTTT. Translating it yields CSARDGKGTGGGTEAFF.

This clonotype appeared a few times. V and J are TRBV7-9 and TRBJ1-2; D gene unclear. CDR1 and CDR2 (germline): SEHNR, FQNEAQ (reference sequence). Trimming cost V 8 bases and J 2 bases, with 9 bases left between them. The CDR3 spans 12 residues. The CDR3 here is CASPGLNYGYTF. For the CDR3, the DNA is TGTGCCAGCCCGGGGTTGAACTATGGCTACACCTTC.

Only a few counts were recorded for this clonotype. The genes are TRBV28 and TRBJ2-3; 7 nucleotides match TRBD1. The CDR3 covers 14 residues. Germline values: CDR1 MDHEN, CDR2 SYDVKM. Unmatched junction bases numbered 3, after V lost 6 bases and J lost 0 bases. CDR3 sequence: CASSQDRSTDTQYF. In DNA form, the CDR3 reads TGTGCCAGCAGCCAGGACAGGAGCACAGATACGCAGTATTTT.